The clone carrying this T cell receptor (beta chain) has a single count. Its antigen is not identified. The CDR3 length is 16 residues. This specimen comes from a study of cytomegalovirus exposure and HLA in healthy donors. Study observations and caveats: In an earlier analysis, most TCR beta V segments were productive about 87% or about 30% of the time. In a later analysis, TCR association rates varied by HLA locus: DRB1 most, HLA-C fewest. Some V segments, TRBV6-2 and TRBV6-3 among them, were indistinguishable and were therefore excluded.

Nominally healthy donors provided the samples, though records likely missed some immune exposures. It was with 60 Vbeta and 13 Jbeta primers that the PCR ran. Measured with immunoSEQ multiplex PCR; TCRdb has only the in-frame clones, and not every one. The table has approximately 220,000 clones, over 80% seen once. Specimen: PBMCs. The V call is TRBV21-1, the J call TRBJ2-5; TRBD1 is taken as the D call from the table, unchecked against the DNA. TRBV21-1 corresponds to a pseudogene. The origin of this receptor is a man aged 35-49 years in good health and CMV-seropositive. The CDR3 protein is CASSPGGDRGQETQYF. The CDR3 coding sequence is TGTGCCAGCAGTCCTGGTGGGGACAGGGGCCAAGAGACCCAGTACTTC.